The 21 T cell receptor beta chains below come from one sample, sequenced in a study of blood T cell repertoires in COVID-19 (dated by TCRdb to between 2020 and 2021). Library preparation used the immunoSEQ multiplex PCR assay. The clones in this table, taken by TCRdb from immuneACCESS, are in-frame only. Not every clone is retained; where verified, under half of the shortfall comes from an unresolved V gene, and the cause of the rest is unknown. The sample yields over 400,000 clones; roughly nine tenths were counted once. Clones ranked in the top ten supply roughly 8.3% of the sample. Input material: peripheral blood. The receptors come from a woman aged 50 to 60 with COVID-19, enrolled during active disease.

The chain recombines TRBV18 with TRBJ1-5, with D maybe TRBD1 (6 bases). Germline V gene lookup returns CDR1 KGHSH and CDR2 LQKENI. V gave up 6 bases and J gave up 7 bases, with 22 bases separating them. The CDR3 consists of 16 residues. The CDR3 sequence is CASSPEPRTGGQPQHF. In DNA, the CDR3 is TGTGCCAGCTCCCCTGAGCCCCGGACGGGGGGCCAGCCCCAGCATTTT. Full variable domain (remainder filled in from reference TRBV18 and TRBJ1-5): NAGVMQNPRHLVRRRGQEARLRCSPMKGHSHVYWYRQLPEEGLKFMVYLQKENIIDESGMPKERFSAEFPKEGPSILRIQQVVRGDSAAYFCASSPEPRTGGQPQHFGDGTRLSIL.

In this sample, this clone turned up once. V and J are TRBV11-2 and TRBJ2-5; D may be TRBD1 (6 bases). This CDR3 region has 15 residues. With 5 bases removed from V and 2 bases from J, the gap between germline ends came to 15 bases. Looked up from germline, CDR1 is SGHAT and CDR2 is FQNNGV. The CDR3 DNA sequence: TGTGCCAGCAGCCGGCCGACAGGCGGGCAAGAGACCCAGTACTTC. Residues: CASSRPTGGQETQYF.

CDR3 DNA: TGTGCCAGCAGACCCACCGGTCTTGAAGCTTTCTTT. It translates to CASRPTGLEAFF. The rearrangement joins TRBV12-3 or TRBV12-4 to TRBJ1-1, with D unclear. Trimming left V 6 bases short and J 7 bases short, with 12 bases between. The CDR3 is 12 residues long.

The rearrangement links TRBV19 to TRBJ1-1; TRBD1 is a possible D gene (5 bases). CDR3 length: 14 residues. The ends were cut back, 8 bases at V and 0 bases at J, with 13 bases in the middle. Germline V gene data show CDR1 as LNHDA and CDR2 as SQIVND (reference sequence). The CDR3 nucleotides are TGTGCCAGTGGAACGACAGCAATGAACACTGAAGCTTTCTTT. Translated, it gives CASGTTAMNTEAFF.

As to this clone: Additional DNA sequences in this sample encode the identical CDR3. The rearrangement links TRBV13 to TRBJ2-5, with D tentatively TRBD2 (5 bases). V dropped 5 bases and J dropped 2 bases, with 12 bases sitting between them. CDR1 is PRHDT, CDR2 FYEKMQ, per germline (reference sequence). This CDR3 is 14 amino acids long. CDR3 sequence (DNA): TGTGCCAGCAGCGAAGGAGGAGTGCAAGAGACCCAGTACTTC. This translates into CASSEGGVQETQYF. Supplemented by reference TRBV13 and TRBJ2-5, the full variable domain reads AAGVIQSPRHLIKEKRETATLKCYPIPRHDTVYWYQQGPGQDPQFLISFYEKMQSDKGSIPDRFSAQQFSDYHSELNMSSLELGDSALYFCASSEGGVQETQYFGPGTRLLVL.

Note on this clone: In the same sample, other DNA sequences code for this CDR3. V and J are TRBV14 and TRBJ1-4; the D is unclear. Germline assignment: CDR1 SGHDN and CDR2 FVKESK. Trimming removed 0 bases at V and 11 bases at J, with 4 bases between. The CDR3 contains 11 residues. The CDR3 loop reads CASSQEEKLFF. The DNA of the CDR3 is TGTGCCAGCAGCCAAGAGGAGAAACTGTTTTTT.

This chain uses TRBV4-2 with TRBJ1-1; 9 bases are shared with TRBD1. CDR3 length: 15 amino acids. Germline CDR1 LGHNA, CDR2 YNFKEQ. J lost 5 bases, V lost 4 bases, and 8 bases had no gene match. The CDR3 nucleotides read TGTGCCAGCAGCCCTCCAGACAGGGGGGGGACTGAAGCTTTCTTT. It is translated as CASSPPDRGGTEAFF.

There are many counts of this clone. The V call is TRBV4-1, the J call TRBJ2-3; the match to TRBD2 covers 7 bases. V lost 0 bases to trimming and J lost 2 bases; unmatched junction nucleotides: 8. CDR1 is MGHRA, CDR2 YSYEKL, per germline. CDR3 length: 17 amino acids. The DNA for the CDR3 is TGCGCCAGCAGCCAAGAACGTTGGGGGGGACCCACAGATACGCAGTATTTT. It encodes CASSQERWGGPTDTQYF.

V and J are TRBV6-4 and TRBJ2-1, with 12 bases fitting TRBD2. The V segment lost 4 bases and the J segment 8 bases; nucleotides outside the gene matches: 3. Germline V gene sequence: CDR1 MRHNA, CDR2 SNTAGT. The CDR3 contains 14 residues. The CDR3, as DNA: TGTGCCAGCAGTGTACTAGCGGGGGGCGATGAGCAGTTCTTC. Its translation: CASSVLAGGDEQFF.

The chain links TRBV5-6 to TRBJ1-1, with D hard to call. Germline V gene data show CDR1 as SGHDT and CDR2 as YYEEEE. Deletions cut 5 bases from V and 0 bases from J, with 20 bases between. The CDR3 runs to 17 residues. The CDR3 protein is CASRVLGYPGLNTEAFF. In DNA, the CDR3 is TGTGCCAGCAGGGTGCTTGGGTACCCGGGGTTGAACACTGAAGCTTTCTTT.

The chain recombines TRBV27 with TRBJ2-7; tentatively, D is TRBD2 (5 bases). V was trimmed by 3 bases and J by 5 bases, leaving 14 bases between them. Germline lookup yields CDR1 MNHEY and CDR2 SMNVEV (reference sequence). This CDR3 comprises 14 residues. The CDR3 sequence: CASSFWEGSHEQYF. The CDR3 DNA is TGTGCCAGCAGTTTCTGGGAAGGGAGTCACGAGCAGTACTTC.

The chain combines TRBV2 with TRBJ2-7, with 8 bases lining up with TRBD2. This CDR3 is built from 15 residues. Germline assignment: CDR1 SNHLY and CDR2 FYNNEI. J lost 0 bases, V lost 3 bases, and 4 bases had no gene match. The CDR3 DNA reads TGTGCCAGCAGTGATAGCGGGGCCCTCTCCTACGAGCAGTACTTC. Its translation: CASSDSGALSYEQYF.

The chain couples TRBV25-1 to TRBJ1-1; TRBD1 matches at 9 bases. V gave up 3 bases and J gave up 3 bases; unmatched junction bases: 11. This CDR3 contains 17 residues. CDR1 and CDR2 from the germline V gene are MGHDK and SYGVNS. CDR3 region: CASSDTGGDWEDTEAFF. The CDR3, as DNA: TGTGCCAGCAGTGACACAGGGGGCGATTGGGAGGACACTGAAGCTTTCTTT.

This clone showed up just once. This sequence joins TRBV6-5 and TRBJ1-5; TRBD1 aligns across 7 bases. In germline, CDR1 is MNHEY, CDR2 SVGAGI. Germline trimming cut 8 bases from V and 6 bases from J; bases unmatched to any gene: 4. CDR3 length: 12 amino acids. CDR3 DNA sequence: TGTGCCAGCCGGGACAGTGTTCAGCCCCAGCATTTT. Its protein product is CASRDSVQPQHF.

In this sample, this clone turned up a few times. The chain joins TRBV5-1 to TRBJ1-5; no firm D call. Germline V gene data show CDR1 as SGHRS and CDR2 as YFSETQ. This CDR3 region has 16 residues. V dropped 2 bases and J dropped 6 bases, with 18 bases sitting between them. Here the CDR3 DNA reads TGCGCCAGCAGCTTTAGACCCCCAGAGGAAGGTCAGCCCCAGCATTTT. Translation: CASSFRPPEEGQPQHF.

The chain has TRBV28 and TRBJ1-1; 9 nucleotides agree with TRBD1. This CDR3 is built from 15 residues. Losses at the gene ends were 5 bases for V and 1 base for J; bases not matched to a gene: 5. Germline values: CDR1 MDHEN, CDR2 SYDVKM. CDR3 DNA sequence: TGTGCCAGCAGTCCCCTGGGACAGGGGAACACTGAAGCTTTCTTT. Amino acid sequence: CASSPLGQGNTEAFF.

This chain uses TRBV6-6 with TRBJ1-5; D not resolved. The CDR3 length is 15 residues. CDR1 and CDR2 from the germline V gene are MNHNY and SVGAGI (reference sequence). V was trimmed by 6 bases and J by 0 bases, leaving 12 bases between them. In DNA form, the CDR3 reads TGTGCCAGCAGGAGGCTGGACTATAGCAATCAGCCCCAGCATTTT. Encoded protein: CASRRLDYSNQPQHF.

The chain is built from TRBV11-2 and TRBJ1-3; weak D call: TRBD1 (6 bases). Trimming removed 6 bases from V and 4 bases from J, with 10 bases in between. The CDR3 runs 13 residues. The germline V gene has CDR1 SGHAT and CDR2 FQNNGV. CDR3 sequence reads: CASSIQGGNTIYF. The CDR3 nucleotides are TGTGCCAGCAGTATACAGGGCGGAAACACCATATATTTT.

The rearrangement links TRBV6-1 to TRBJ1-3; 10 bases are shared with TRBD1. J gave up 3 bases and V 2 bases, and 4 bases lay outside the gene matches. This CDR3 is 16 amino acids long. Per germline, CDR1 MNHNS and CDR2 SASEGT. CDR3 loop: CASSEKDRGFGNTIYF. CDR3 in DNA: TGTGCCAGCAGTGAAAAGGACAGGGGGTTTGGAAACACCATATATTTT.

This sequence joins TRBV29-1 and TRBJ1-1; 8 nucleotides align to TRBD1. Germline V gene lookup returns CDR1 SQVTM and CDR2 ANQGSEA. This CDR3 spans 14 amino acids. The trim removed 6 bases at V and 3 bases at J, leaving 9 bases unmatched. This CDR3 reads CSVRFRGRDTEAFF. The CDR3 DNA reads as TGCAGCGTCCGCTTCAGGGGGCGGGACACTGAAGCTTTCTTT.

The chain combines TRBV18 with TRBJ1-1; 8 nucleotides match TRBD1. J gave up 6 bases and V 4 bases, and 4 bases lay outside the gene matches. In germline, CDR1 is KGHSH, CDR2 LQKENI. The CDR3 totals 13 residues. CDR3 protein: CASSLGQGAEAFF. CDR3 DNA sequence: TGTGCCAGCTCACTCGGACAGGGCGCTGAAGCTTTCTTT. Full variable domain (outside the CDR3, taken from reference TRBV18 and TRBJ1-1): NAGVMQNPRHLVRRRGQEARLRCSPMKGHSHVYWYRQLPEEGLKFMVYLQKENIIDESGMPKERFSAEFPKEGPSILRIQQVVRGDSAAYFCASSLGQGAEAFFGQGTRLTVV.